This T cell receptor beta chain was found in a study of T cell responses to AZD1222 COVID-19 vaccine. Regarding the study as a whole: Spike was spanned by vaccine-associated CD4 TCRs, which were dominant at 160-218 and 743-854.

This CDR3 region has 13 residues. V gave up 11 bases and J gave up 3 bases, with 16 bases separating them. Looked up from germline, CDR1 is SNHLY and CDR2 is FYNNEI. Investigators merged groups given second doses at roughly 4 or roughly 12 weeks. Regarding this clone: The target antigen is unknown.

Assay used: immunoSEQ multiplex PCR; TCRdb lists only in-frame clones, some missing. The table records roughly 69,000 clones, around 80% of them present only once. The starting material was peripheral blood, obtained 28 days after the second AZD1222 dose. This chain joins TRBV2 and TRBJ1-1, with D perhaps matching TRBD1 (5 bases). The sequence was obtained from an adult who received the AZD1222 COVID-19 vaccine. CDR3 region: CAGGGGDYTEAFF. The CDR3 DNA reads TGTGCCGGTGGGGGGGGAGACTACACTGAAGCTTTCTTT.